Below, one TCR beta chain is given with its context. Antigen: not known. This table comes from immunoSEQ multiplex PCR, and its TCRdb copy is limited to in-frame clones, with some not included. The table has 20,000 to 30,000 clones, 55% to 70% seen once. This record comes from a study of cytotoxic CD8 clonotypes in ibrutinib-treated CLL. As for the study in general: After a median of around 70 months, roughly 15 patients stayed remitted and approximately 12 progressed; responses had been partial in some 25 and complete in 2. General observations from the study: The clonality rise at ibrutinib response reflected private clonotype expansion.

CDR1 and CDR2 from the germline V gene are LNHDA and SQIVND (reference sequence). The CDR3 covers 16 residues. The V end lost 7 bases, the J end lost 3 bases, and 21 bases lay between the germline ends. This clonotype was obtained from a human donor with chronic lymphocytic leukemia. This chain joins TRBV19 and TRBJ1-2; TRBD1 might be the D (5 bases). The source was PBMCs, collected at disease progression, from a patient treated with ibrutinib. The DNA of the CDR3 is TGTGCCAGTAAATCCTTTTTCCAGGGAGGTCACTATGGCTACACCTTC. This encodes CASKSFFQGGHYGYTF.